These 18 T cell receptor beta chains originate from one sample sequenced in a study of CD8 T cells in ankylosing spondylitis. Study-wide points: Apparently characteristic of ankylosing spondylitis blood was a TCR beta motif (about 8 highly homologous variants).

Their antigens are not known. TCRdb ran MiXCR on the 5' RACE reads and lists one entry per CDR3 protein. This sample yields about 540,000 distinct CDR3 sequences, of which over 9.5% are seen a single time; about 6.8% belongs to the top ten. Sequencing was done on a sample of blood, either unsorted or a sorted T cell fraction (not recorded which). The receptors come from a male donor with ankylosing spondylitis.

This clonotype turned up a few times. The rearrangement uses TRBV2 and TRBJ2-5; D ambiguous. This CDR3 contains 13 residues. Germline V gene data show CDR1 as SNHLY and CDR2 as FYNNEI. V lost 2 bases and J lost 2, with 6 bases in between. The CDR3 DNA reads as TGTGCCAGCAGTGAATACGGACAAGAGACCCAGTACTTC. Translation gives CASSEYGQETQYF.

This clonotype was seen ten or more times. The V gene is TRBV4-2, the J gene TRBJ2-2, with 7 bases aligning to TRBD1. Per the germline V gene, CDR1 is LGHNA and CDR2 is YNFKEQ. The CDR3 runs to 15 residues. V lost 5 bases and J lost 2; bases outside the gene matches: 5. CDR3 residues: CASSNRGPNTGELFF. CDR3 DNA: TGTGCCAGCAGCAACAGGGGCCCTAACACCGGGGAGCTGTTTTTT.

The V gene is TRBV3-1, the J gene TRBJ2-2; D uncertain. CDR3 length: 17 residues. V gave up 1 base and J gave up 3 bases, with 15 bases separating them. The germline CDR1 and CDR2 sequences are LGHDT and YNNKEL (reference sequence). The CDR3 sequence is CASSQGWAQTDTGELFF. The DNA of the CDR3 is TGTGCCAGCAGCCAAGGGTGGGCACAAACGGACACCGGGGAGCTGTTTTTT.

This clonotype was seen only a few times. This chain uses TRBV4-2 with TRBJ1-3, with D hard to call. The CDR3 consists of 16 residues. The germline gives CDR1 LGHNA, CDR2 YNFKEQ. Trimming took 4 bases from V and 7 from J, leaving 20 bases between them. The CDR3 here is CASSPVPSGPGNTIYF. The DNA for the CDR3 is TGTGCCAGCAGCCCAGTTCCCTCGGGCCCCGGGAACACCATATATTTT.

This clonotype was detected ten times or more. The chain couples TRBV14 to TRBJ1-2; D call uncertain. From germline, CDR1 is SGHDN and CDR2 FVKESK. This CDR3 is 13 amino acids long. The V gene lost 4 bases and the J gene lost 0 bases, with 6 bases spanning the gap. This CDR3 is CASSRSANYGYTF. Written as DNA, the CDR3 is TGTGCCAGCAGCCGGAGCGCTAACTATGGCTACACCTTC.

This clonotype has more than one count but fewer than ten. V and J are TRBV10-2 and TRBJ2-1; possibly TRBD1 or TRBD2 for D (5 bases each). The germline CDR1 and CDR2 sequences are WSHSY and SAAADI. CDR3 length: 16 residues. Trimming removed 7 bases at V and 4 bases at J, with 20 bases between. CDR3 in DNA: TGCGCCAGCAAGGTGGGTCGAGGGGTCCTTTACAATGAGCAGTTCTTC. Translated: CASKVGRGVLYNEQFF.

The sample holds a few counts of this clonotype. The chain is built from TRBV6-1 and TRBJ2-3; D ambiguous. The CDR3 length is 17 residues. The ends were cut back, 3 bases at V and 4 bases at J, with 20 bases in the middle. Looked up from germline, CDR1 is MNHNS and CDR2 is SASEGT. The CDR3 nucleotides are TGTGCCAGCAGTGATCCGGGCCGCCCGACGGGTGCAGATACGCAGTATTTT. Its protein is CASSDPGRPTGADTQYF.

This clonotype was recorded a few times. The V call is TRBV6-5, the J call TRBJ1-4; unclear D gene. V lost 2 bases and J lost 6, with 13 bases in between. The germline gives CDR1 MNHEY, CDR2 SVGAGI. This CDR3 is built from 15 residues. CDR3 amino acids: CASSYTDTYDEKLFF. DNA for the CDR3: TGTGCCAGCAGTTACACCGACACGTACGATGAAAAACTGTTTTTT.

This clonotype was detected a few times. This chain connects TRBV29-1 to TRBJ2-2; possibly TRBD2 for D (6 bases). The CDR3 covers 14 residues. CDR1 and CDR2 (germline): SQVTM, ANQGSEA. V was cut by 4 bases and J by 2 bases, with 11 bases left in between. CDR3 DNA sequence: TGCAGCGTTGGCGGCGGGATTAACACCGGGGAGCTGTTTTTT. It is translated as CSVGGGINTGELFF.

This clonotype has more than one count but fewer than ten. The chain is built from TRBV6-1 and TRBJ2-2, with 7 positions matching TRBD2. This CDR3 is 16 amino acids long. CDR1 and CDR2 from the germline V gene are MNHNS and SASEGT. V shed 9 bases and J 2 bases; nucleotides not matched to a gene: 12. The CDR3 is CARAWGGVPNTGELFF. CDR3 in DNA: TGTGCCAGGGCCTGGGGGGGAGTCCCAAACACCGGGGAGCTGTTTTTT.

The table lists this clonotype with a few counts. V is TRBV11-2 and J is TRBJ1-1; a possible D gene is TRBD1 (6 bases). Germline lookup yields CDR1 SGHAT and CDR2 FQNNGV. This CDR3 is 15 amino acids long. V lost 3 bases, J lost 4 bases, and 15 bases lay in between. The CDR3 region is CASSFGTMFSTEAFF. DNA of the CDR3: TGTGCCAGCAGCTTCGGGACAATGTTCAGCACTGAAGCTTTCTTT.

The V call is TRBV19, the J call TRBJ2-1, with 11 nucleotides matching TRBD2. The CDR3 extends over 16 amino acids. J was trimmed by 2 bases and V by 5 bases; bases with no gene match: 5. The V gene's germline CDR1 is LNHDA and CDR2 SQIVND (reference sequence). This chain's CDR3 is CASSASGRTTYNEQFF. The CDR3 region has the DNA TGTGCCAGTAGTGCTAGCGGGAGGACTACCTACAATGAGCAGTTCTTC.

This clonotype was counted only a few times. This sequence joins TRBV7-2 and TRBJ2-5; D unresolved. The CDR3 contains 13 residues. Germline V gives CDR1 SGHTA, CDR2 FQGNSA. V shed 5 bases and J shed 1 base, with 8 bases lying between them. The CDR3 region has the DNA TGTGCCAGCAGCCACCCCGCCCAAGAGACCCAGTACTTC. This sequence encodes CASSHPAQETQYF.

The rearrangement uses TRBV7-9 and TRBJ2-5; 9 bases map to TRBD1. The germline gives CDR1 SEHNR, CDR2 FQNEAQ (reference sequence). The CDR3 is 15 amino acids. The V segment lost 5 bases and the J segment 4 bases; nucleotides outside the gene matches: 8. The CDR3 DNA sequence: TGTGCCAGCAGCGCCCTACAGGGGGCTCGAGAGACCCAGTACTTC. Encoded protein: CASSALQGARETQYF.

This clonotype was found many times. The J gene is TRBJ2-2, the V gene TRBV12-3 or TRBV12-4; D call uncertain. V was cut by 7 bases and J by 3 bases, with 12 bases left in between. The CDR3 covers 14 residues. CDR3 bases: TGTGCCAGCAACCAATATGGGGACACCGGGGAGCTGTTTTTT. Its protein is CASNQYGDTGELFF.

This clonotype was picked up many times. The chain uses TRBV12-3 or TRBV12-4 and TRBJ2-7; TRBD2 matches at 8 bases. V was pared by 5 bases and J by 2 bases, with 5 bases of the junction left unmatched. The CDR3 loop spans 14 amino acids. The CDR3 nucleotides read TGTGCCAGCAGTCCCGGGACTAGTGCCTACGAGCAGTACTTC. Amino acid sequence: CASSPGTSAYEQYF.

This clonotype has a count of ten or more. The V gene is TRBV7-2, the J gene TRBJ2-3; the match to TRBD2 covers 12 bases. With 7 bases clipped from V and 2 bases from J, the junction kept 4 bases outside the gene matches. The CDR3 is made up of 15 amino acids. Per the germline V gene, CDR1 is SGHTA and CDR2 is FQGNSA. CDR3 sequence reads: CASTRLAGVTDTQYF. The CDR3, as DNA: TGTGCCAGCACGAGACTAGCGGGAGTCACAGATACGCAGTATTTT.

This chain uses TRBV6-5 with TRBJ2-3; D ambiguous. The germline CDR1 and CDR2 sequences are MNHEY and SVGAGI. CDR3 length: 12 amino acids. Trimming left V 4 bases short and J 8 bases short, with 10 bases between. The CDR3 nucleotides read TGTGCCAGCAGTTCCCGAGTGGGTACGCAGTATTTT. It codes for CASSSRVGTQYF.